This entry features one T cell receptor beta chain sequence. The target antigen is unknown. Treatment indicated: roughly 11-day PBMC culture with coronavirus spike peptide pools or control peptides (ViraFEST assay). Collection of the unexposed donor's CD4+ T cells took place before the COVID-19 pandemic (2011-2018). Antigen-specific T cell expansion with peptide pools preceded TCR sequencing in the ViraFEST approach. Wells that each held a few million PBMCs were cultured with 8 to 10 IU/ml IL-2 and roughly 10 ug/ml peptide pools. It was on days 3 and 7 that half the medium was replaced with fresh IL-2 medium. These data are taken from a study of vaccination and CD4 T cells after COVID-19. Sequenced with the Oncomine TCR Beta short-read assay was DNA taken from cultured CD4+ T cells. TCRdb itself ran the PCR reads through MiXCR, one entry per CDR3 protein. This sample has about 9,600 distinct CDR3 sequences; 45% to 60% occur once, and the top ten carry around 24%.

This sequence was found in a human donor in good health. Sequenced material: CD4+ T cells from blood, cultured in vitro.

CDR3 nucleotide sequence: TGTGCCAGCAGCTTAGTCGAGGGGACCGGGGTTCCCCAGCATTTT. It codes for CASSLVEGTGVPQHF. The chain carries TRBV7-2 and TRBJ1-5; D may be TRBD1 (5 bases). Trimming cost V 1 base and J 10 bases, with 17 bases left between them. This CDR3 spans 15 amino acids. The V gene's germline CDR1 is SGHTA and CDR2 FQGNSA.